The 7 T cell receptor beta chains listed next were all sequenced from one sample in a study of cytomegalovirus exposure and HLA in healthy donors. Amplification used 60 Vbeta primers and 13 Jbeta primers. The assay was immunoSEQ multiplex PCR, and TCRdb's table has in-frame clones only and misses some. The table shows 120,000 to 150,000 clones, with 78% occurring only once. Sequenced: PBMCs. These receptors were collected from a male donor in good health and CMV-seronegative.

The sample holds a few counts of this clone. The chain joins TRBV7-3 to TRBJ1-1, with 7 bases lining up with TRBD1. CDR3 size: 15 residues. V gave up 1 base and J gave up 3 bases; unmatched junction bases: 5. In germline, CDR1 is SGHTA, CDR2 FQGTGA. The CDR3 nucleotides are TGTGCCAGCAGCTTAATGAACAGGGGATACACTGAAGCTTTCTTT. This translates into CASSLMNRGYTEAFF.

This clone was counted a few times. V is TRBV5-4 and J is TRBJ2-7, with 10 bases lining up with TRBD1. CDR1 is SGHNT, CDR2 YYREEE, per germline (reference sequence). Germline trimming cut 4 bases from V and 5 bases from J; bases unmatched to any gene: 6. The CDR3 consists of 14 residues. The CDR3 sequence is CASSGGTGVDEQYF. CDR3 in DNA: TGTGCCAGCAGCGGGGGGACAGGGGTGGACGAGCAGTACTTC. The full variable domain, its missing parts supplied by reference TRBV5-4 and TRBJ2-7, is ETGVTQSPTHLIKTRGQQVTLRCSSQSGHNTVSWYQQALGQGPQFIFQYYREEENGRGNFPPRFSGLQFPNYSSELNVNALELDDSALYLCASSGGTGVDEQYFGPGTRLTVT.

The rearrangement joins TRBV5-1 to TRBJ1-4; 7 positions match TRBD1. V was clipped by 2 bases and J by 2 bases; unmatched bases: 0. Germline V gives CDR1 SGHRS, CDR2 YFSETQ. CDR3 length: 14 residues. The CDR3 DNA sequence: TGCGCCAGCAGCTTCAGGGGGACTAATGAAAAACTGTTTTTT. Its translation is CASSFRGTNEKLFF.

The rearrangement uses TRBV7-2 and TRBJ2-1, with a possible D match to TRBD1 (6 bases). Germline CDR1 reads SGHTA; CDR2 reads FQGNSA. V lost 0 bases to trimming and J lost 6 bases, with 15 bases between them. The CDR3 totals 16 residues. The CDR3 coding sequence is TGTGCCAGCAGCTTAGCGGGGGCAGGGCTTTCCAATGAGCAGTTCTTC. Translation: CASSLAGAGLSNEQFF. The full variable domain, rest sourced from reference TRBV7-2 and TRBJ2-1, is GAGVSQSPSNKVTEKGKDVELRCDPISGHTALYWYRQSLGQGLEFLIYFQGNSAPDKSGLPSDRFSAERTGGSVSTLTIQRTQQEDSAVYLCASSLAGAGLSNEQFFGPGTRLTVL.

The rearrangement uses TRBV11-3 and TRBJ2-7; D gene unclear. Per the germline V gene, CDR1 is SGHNT and CDR2 is YENEEA. Deletions cut 5 bases from V and 7 bases from J, with 15 bases between. The CDR3 is 13 residues long. CDR3 in DNA: TGTGCCAGCAGCCCAATCGGAGCCGGAGAGCAGTACTTC. Translated: CASSPIGAGEQYF.

The rearrangement uses TRBV5-1 and TRBJ2-3; a possible D gene is TRBD2 (5 bases). V dropped 4 bases and J dropped 0 bases, with 15 bases sitting between them. This CDR3 region has 16 residues. Looked up from germline, CDR1 is SGHRS and CDR2 is YFSETQ. CDR3 DNA sequence: TGCGCCAGCAGCCTCGGACTGCTAACTAGCACAGATACGCAGTATTTT. Amino acids: CASSLGLLTSTDTQYF.

This clone has just a few counts. This chain links TRBV27 with TRBJ1-5, with 7 bases that match TRBD1. V lost 2 bases to trimming and J lost 5 bases; unmatched junction nucleotides: 6. Germline V CDR1 and CDR2: MNHEY, SMNVEV (reference sequence). CDR3 length equals 15 residues. DNA for the CDR3: TGTGCCAGCAGTTTAGCGACAGGGCGACATCAGCCCCAGCATTTT. Protein product: CASSLATGRHQPQHF.